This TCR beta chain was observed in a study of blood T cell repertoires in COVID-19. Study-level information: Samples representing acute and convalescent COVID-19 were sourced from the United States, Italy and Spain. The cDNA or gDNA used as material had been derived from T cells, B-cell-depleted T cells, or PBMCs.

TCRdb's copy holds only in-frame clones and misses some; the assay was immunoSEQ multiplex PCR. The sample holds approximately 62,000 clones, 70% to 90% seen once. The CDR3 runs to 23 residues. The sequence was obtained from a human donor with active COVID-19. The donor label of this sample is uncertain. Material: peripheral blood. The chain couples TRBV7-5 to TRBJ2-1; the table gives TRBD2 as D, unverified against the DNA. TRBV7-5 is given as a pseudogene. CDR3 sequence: CVRSLAHFIRADSGRVAYNEQFF. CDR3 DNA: TGTGTCAGAAGCTTAGCGCACTTCATTCGCGCAGATAGCGGGAGGGTCGCCTACAATGAGCAGTTCTTC.